This T cell receptor beta chain emerged from a study of CD39 and CD103 CD8 tumor-infiltrating T cells. Turning to the study itself: Comparisons covered HPV-positive and HPV-negative HNSCC, ovarian cancer and melanoma patients.

V lost 4 bases to trimming and J lost 3 bases, with 12 bases between them. This CDR3 is 14 amino acids long. Germline CDR1 LNHDA, CDR2 SQIVND (reference sequence). Clones were sequenced by immunoSEQ multiplex PCR, and TCRdb holds only the in-frame ones, with some missing. The table records about 1,800 clones, about 73% of them present only once. This clone was counted once. The target antigen is unknown. Patients were not receiving therapy at sample collection. Sorted CD3+CD4-CD8+CD45RA- TILs were divided into DN, SP and DP by CD39 and CD103. General study points: DP TIL clonotypes were rarely found in blood or uninvolved lymph node.

The origin of this receptor is a human donor with head and neck squamous cell carcinoma. Material: CD39- CD103- CD8+ T cells sorted from the tumor. Subset reported: CD103-CD39- double-negative CD45RA- CD8 T cells. The rearrangement uses TRBV19 and TRBJ1-1, with D perhaps matching TRBD1 (6 bases). CDR3 bases: TGTGCCAGTAGTAGTCGGGACATCTACACTGAAGCTTTCTTT. This encodes CASSSRDIYTEAFF.